This TCR beta chain originates from a study of OX40 agonist ivuxolimab in advanced cancers. Study background: Patients receiving dose escalation had hepatocellular carcinoma, melanoma, renal cell or head and neck cancer. Age averaged around 58 years (range about 20 to 80), and more than 80% were male.

Study-level findings and limits: Some nonresponders also had low normalized T-cell clonal expansion.

The CDR3 runs to 15 residues. Trimming removed 11 bases from V and 6 bases from J, with 22 bases in between. Germline CDR1 is SEHNR and CDR2 is FQNEAQ (reference sequence). Assay: immunoSEQ multiplex PCR; the TCRdb copy retains only in-frame clones and omits some. The table records roughly 48,000 clones, 84% of them present only once. This clone was picked up a small number of times. Its specificity is unknown. The timepoints at which blood was sampled were baseline, cycle 4 day 1, and cycle 7 day 1. The V and J genes are TRBV7-9 and TRBJ1-4; D gene uncertain. The origin of this receptor is an adult with an advanced solid tumor such as melanoma, head and neck, liver or kidney cancer. The sample was CD4+ or CD8+ T cells sorted from blood, taken in a trial of the OX40 agonist ivuxolimab. CDR3 protein: CAAPSGPRGDEKLFF. The CDR3 DNA is TGTGCCGCTCCGTCCGGGCCCCGTGGCGATGAAAAACTGTTTTTT.